What follows are 5 T cell receptor beta chains derived from one specimen sequenced in a study of a mutant IDH1 vaccine in newly diagnosed glioma. Time point defined: week 23, last vaccination. Mutant IDH1 20-mer peptide, at 300 ug, made up each vaccine dose, with topical imiquimod. The antigens of these receptors remain unknown. This table comes from immunoSEQ multiplex PCR, and its TCRdb copy is limited to in-frame clones, with some not included. The data hold roughly 60,000 clones, with 70% to 90% observed a single time. Source: PBMCs, taken from a glioma patient whose treatment included an IDH1 peptide vaccine. The receptors derive from a young man with glioma.

CDR3 sequence: CASSETIMNTEAFF. The CDR3 DNA follows: TGTGCCAGCAGTGAAACCATCATGAACACTGAAGCTTTCTTT. The J gene is TRBJ1-1, the V gene TRBV6-1; D not resolved. The V and J ends lost 2 bases and 0 bases respectively, with 7 bases between them. CDR1 is MNHNS, CDR2 SASEGT, per germline. There are 14 residues in the CDR3.

The chain joins TRBV7-9 to TRBJ2-2; tentatively, D is TRBD1 (6 bases). Germline loops: CDR1 SEHNR, CDR2 FQNEAQ (reference sequence). V dropped 4 bases and J dropped 3 bases, with 15 bases sitting between them. This CDR3 region has 16 residues. CDR3 sequence reads: CASSSSPGTHTGELFF. CDR3 nucleotides: TGTGCCAGCAGCTCATCCCCCGGGACACACACCGGGGAGCTGTTTTTT.

This chain uses TRBV9 with TRBJ2-3; no clear D. This CDR3 contains 16 residues. CDR1 and CDR2 from the germline V gene are SGDLS and YYNGEE. V gave up 1 base and J gave up 0 bases, with 12 bases separating them. The CDR3 DNA follows: TGTGCCAGCAGCGTACTACCCCCCAGGAGCACAGATACGCAGTATTTT. The encoded protein is CASSVLPPRSTDTQYF.

The chain joins TRBV11-2 to TRBJ2-6, with 10 bases identical to TRBD1. The trim removed 5 bases at V and 2 bases at J, leaving 3 bases unmatched. CDR1 and CDR2 from the germline V gene are SGHAT and FQNNGV. CDR3 length equals 16 residues. CDR3 region: CASSRTGGTGANVLTF. The CDR3 DNA reads TGTGCCAGCAGCAGGACAGGGGGGACTGGGGCCAACGTCCTGACTTTC.

V and J are TRBV6-1 and TRBJ1-3, with D unresolved. The CDR3 length is 13 residues. Trimming shortened V by 5 bases and J by 11 bases, and 16 bases separated the two germline ends. Per germline, CDR1 MNHNS and CDR2 SASEGT. CDR3 region: CASSYQTFSPIYF. CDR3 bases: TGTGCCAGCAGTTATCAAACGTTCTCCCCCATATATTTT.